Included here is one T cell receptor (beta chain) sequence, with context. Its antigen is currently unknown. Trimming cost V 5 bases and J 0 bases, with 11 bases left between them. This CDR3 comprises 15 residues. Germline V lookup: CDR1 SNHLY, CDR2 FYNNEI. PCR employed 60 Vbeta and 13 Jbeta primers. The assay was immunoSEQ multiplex PCR, and TCRdb's table has in-frame clones only and misses some. The table lists 100,000 to 150,000 clones, over 70% of them singletons, with approximately 3.8% in the top ten. The data stem from a study of cytomegalovirus exposure and HLA in healthy donors. Study-level points and caveats: It was reported in a later analysis that an Asian-associated ancestry cluster showed fewer N-insertions than the 666-donor mean.

The chain is built from TRBV2 and TRBJ1-5; perhaps TRBD1 as D (5 bases). The sequence was obtained from a middle-aged man in good health and CMV-seropositive. Material: PBMCs. The CDR3 region has the DNA TGTGCCAGCAGTCCTCGGACACTTAGCAATCAGCCCCAGCATTTT. Translated, it gives CASSPRTLSNQPQHF.